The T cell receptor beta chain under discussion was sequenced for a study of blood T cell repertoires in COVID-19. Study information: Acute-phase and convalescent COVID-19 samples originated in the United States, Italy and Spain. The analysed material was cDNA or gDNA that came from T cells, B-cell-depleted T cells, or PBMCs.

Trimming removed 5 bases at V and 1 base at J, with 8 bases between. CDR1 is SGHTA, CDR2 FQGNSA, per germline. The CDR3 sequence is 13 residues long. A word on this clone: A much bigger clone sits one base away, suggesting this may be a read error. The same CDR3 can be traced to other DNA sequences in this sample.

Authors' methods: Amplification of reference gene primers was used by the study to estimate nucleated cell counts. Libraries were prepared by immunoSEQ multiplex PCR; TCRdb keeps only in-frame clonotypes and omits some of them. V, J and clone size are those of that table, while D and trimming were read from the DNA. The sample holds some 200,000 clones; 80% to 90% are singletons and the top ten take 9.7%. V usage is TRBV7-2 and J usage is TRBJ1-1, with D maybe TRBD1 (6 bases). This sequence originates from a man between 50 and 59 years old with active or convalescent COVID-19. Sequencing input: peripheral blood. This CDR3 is CASSLQGNTEAFF. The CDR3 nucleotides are TGTGCCAGCAGCCTACAGGGGAACACTGAAGCTTTCTTT.